Listed below are T cell receptor beta chains from one sample, sequenced in a study of T cell repertoires in cytomegalovirus infection. TCRdb re-called the reads with MiXCR, one entry per CDR3 protein. The repertoire holds about 530,000 distinct CDR3 sequences, with less than 30% as singletons. The specimen sequenced was PBMCs. The receptors were sampled from a human donor in good health (CMV status not recorded). Some clones in this sample may be carry-over from other donors' samples. Both conserved end residues are part of each CDR3. The D gene is left open where the match is weak. Where a row states a size, it is once, few, many or the class of an expanded clone; other rows omit it.

CDR3nt	CDR3aa	d_gene	v_gene	j_gene	abundance
TGTGCCAGCAGTGGGGGGACGCCCACAGATACGCAGTATTTT	CASSGGTPTDTQYF	-	TRBV2	TRBJ2-3	-
TGTGCCAGCCCCGGGGGTGGGGAATGCAATCAGCCCCAGCATTTT	CASPGGGECNQPQHF	-	TRBV27	TRBJ1-5	few
TGTGCCAGCAGCCCCGCCCGGGTAGGGCAGTTCTTC	CASSPARVGQFF	-	TRBV12-3/TRBV12-4	TRBJ2-1	many
TGTGCCAGCAGCTTTCAGACAGGCCTCGAGCAGTACTTC	CASSFQTGLEQYF	-	TRBV7-2	TRBJ2-7	-
TGTGCCAGCAGCTCCGAGGGTAATCAGCCCCAGCATTTT	CASSSEGNQPQHF	-	TRBV7-8	TRBJ1-5	many
TGTGCCAGCAGCTTTCAGGGGGGAGATACTGAAGCTTTCTTT	CASSFQGGDTEAFF	TRBD1	TRBV7-2	TRBJ1-1	many
TGTGCCAGCAGCCAAGGGGGTTTGGGAGTTGAGCGAGGCTACACCTTC	CASSQGGLGVERGYTF	-	TRBV7-2	TRBJ1-2	many
TGTGCCAGCAGTTACACGGCGGCGGCCCCGGCTTTCTTT	CASSYTAAAPAFF	-	TRBV6-5	TRBJ1-1	-
TGTGCCAGTAGTTGGGCGGAAGACTACAATGAGCAGTTCTTC	CASSWAEDYNEQFF	-	TRBV19	TRBJ2-1	few
TGTGCCAGCAGTTACGTGGCGGAGACCTACGAGCAGTACTTC	CASSYVAETYEQYF	-	TRBV6-2/TRBV6-3	TRBJ2-7	many
TGTGCCAGCAGCTTGGGTGTCGCGGGGGGAGAGGACATTCAGTACTTC	CASSLGVAGGEDIQYF	TRBD2	TRBV5-5	TRBJ2-4	-
TGTGCCAGCAGTTACCGACCAACTAGCGGGATTTTAAAAGAGACCCAGTACTTC	CASSYRPTSGILKETQYF	TRBD2	TRBV7-2	TRBJ2-5	few
TGCAGTGCTCATAGACTAGCGGGGTCCCATGAGCAGTTCTTC	CSAHRLAGSHEQFF	TRBD2	TRBV20-1	TRBJ2-1	-
TGTGCCAGCAGCCTCAGGGGGCTTCGCGAAAAACTGTTTTTT	CASSLRGLREKLFF	TRBD1	TRBV7-9	TRBJ1-4	few
TGTGCCAGCAGTGAGTCGGGACTAGCGGGAGCCCAAGTTGGAACAGATACGCAGTATTTT	CASSESGLAGAQVGTDTQYF	TRBD2	TRBV2	TRBJ2-3	few
TGCGCCAGCAGCTTGGGCCTAGCGAGGGGATGGGAGCAGTTCTTC	CASSLGLARGWEQFF	-	TRBV5-1	TRBJ2-1	-
TGTGCCAGCAGCCCCACGGGACAGAACTATGGCTACACCTTC	CASSPTGQNYGYTF	TRBD1	TRBV7-2	TRBJ1-2	many
TGTGCCAGCAGCTTATCGGGAGCCCAAGAGACCCAGTACTTC	CASSLSGAQETQYF	-	TRBV7-9	TRBJ2-5	many
TGTGCCAGCAGCTTAGTCAATCTTCGGGAGGGAAGGAACACCGGGGAGCTGTTTTTT	CASSLVNLREGRNTGELFF	TRBD2	TRBV7-8	TRBJ2-2	-
TGTGCCAGCAGCTCAACGGTGGACCTATCCTACGAGCAGTACTTC	CASSSTVDLSYEQYF	-	TRBV7-9	TRBJ2-7	many
TGTGCCAGCAGGCCCGGGACAGGGGTCTACAATGAGCAGTTCTTC	CASRPGTGVYNEQFF	TRBD1	TRBV6-2/TRBV6-3	TRBJ2-1	-
TGTGCCAGCAGCTTATTTCAGGGTAGGCCTGAAGCTTTCTTT	CASSLFQGRPEAFF	-	TRBV7-2	TRBJ1-1	few
TGTGCCAGCCGCCCTTTAGCAGGGCTAGCGGGAGGAGCCAATGAGCAGTTCTTC	CASRPLAGLAGGANEQFF	TRBD2	TRBV6-2/TRBV6-3	TRBJ2-1	few
TGTGCCAGCAGCTTGGTGGATAGAAGGCAGTTCTTC	CASSLVDRRQFF	-	TRBV5-6	TRBJ2-1	-
TGTGCCAGCAGCTTAGCTAGCAGAGATACGCAGTATTTT	CASSLASRDTQYF	-	TRBV7-8	TRBJ2-3	many
TGTGCCAGCAGCTCCCATGTACGTGTTCTCCCTGAAGCTTTCTTT	CASSSHVRVLPEAFF	-	TRBV7-2	TRBJ1-1	many
TGTGCCAGCAGCTTGGATCCTAACTATGGCTACACCTTC	CASSLDPNYGYTF	-	TRBV5-4	TRBJ1-2	many
TGCAGCGTTGGGGGCTCCTACAATGAGCAGTTCTTC	CSVGGSYNEQFF	-	TRBV29-1	TRBJ2-1	-
TGTGCCAGCAGCTTTGGAGGGGGGGGAGTTAGGAATGAGCAGTTCTTC	CASSFGGGGVRNEQFF	-	TRBV7-6	TRBJ2-1	-
TGTGCCAGAGGGGGGGACAGGTATAGAAACACCTACGAGCAGTACTTC	CARGGDRYRNTYEQYF	-	TRBV28	TRBJ2-7	-
TGTGCCAGCAGCTTAAACGGAGGCGCGAACACCGGGGAGCTGTTTTTT	CASSLNGGANTGELFF	-	TRBV7-2	TRBJ2-2	many
TGCGCCAGCAGCCCGACCGTTCGAAGCAATCAGCCCCAGCATTTT	CASSPTVRSNQPQHF	-	TRBV4-1	TRBJ1-5	many
TGTGCCAGCAGCTTAAACCAAGCTGCTCGGGAGACCCAGTACTTC	CASSLNQAARETQYF	-	TRBV7-2	TRBJ2-5	many
TGTGCCAGCAGCTTATTAGGGGACAGGGGCAATCAGCCCCAGCATTTT	CASSLLGDRGNQPQHF	TRBD1	TRBV7-2	TRBJ1-5	-
TGTGCCAGCAGTCCTGCAGGGGTGAATTCACCCCTCCACTTT	CASSPAGVNSPLHF	-	TRBV28	TRBJ1-6	few
TGCGCCAGCAGTCAAGGGGGCTGGACTGAAGCTTTCTTT	CASSQGGWTEAFF	TRBD1	TRBV10-1	TRBJ1-1	few
TGTGCCAGTAGCATTAGAGGGGACACGAACACTGAAGCTTTCTTT	CASSIRGDTNTEAFF	-	TRBV19	TRBJ1-1	-
TGTGCCAGCAGCTCCGCACCGGGACAGGGCTATGAAAAACTGTTTTTT	CASSSAPGQGYEKLFF	TRBD1	TRBV11-2	TRBJ1-4	many
TGTGCCAGCAGTATTGGGGTCGAGCAGCCCCAGCATTTT	CASSIGVEQPQHF	-	TRBV6-1	TRBJ1-5	-
TGTGCCAGCAGCGTAGAACCAAGCTCCTACAATGAGCAGTTCTTC	CASSVEPSSYNEQFF	-	TRBV9	TRBJ2-1	-
TGTGCCAGCAGCGTAAGGGACAGGGCGACCGGGGAGCTGTTTTTT	CASSVRDRATGELFF	TRBD1	TRBV9	TRBJ2-2	-
TGTGCCAGCAGCCTACAGGAGACAGCAGATACGCAGTATTTT	CASSLQETADTQYF	-	TRBV7-9	TRBJ2-3	few
TGTGCCAGCAGATCCTTCGGGAGATCCCGGACCGGGGAGCTGTTTTTT	CASRSFGRSRTGELFF	-	TRBV2	TRBJ2-2	-
TGTGCCAGCAGCCAAGTCAGCAATCAGCCCCAGCATTTT	CASSQVSNQPQHF	-	TRBV7-2	TRBJ1-5	many
TGTGCCAGCATGCGCGCGGCTGAAGCTTTCTTT	CASMRAAEAFF	-	TRBV25-1	TRBJ1-1	-
TGTGCCAGCAGCTTAACGCCCCCCCCAGCCTATGGCTACACCTTC	CASSLTPPPAYGYTF	-	TRBV7-2	TRBJ1-2	-
TGTGCCAGCAGTTCGACAGGTTCCACTGGAAACACCATATATTTT	CASSSTGSTGNTIYF	-	TRBV12-3/TRBV12-4	TRBJ1-3	-
TGTGCCAGCAGTGGCAGAACCCGAAAGCCCCCTACCTCCTACGAGCAGTACTTC	CASSGRTRKPPTSYEQYF	-	TRBV28	TRBJ2-7	few
TGCAGTGCCCTCTACGGAGGGGAGAATCAGCCCCAGCATTTT	CSALYGGENQPQHF	-	TRBV20-1	TRBJ1-5	-
TGTGCCAGCAGCTCAGCCAGACAGGGGAACACCATATATTTT	CASSSARQGNTIYF	TRBD1	TRBV7-2	TRBJ1-3	many
TGTGCCAGCAGCCCACTTTTGTGGGGCACAGATACGCAGTATTTT	CASSPLLWGTDTQYF	-	TRBV7-9	TRBJ2-3	few
TGTGCCAGCAGGGGTCTAGCGGGCGTTTCAAACATTCAGTACTTC	CASRGLAGVSNIQYF	TRBD2	TRBV28	TRBJ2-4	few
TGTGCCAGCAGCTTATCCGAGGGGCGCCAGCATTTT	CASSLSEGRQHF	-	TRBV7-2	TRBJ1-5	many